Presented here are 10 T cell receptor beta chains from one specimen sequenced in a study of blood T cell repertoires in COVID-19. Data came from immunoSEQ multiplex PCR; TCRdb stores just in-frame clones and leaves some out. The profile shows around 300,000 clones, roughly nine tenths of them singletons. The sequencing sample was made of peripheral blood. Receptor source: a woman younger than 45 with COVID-19, enrolled during active disease.

The V and J genes are TRBV6-5 and TRBJ1-5, with D hard to call. V was pared by 6 bases and J by 4 bases, with 10 bases between. CDR1 MNHEY and CDR2 SVGAGI come from the germline V gene. The CDR3 is made up of 13 amino acids. CDR3 in amino acids: CASRLTLNQPQHF. In DNA, the CDR3 is TGTGCCAGCAGGCTGACTCTTAATCAGCCCCAGCATTTT.

This chain uses TRBV28 with TRBJ1-2; unclear D gene. The CDR3 totals 15 residues. The V and J ends lost 6 bases and 4 bases respectively, with 18 bases between them. Germline assignment: CDR1 MDHEN and CDR2 SYDVKM. CDR3 loop: CASSFLIGSIYGYTF. DNA for the CDR3: TGTGCCAGCAGCTTCTTGATCGGGTCGATCTATGGCTACACCTTC.

The V gene is TRBV27, the J gene TRBJ2-7, with D perhaps TRBD1 (6 bases). In germline, CDR1 is MNHEY, CDR2 SMNVEV (reference sequence). This CDR3 has 14 amino acids. V lost 5 bases and J 0 bases, leaving 11 bases between the germline ends. The CDR3 loop reads CASSKTGSSYEQYF. Here the CDR3 DNA reads TGTGCCAGCAGTAAAACAGGGAGCTCCTACGAGCAGTACTTC.

This CDR3 is CASSLNRQANYEQYF. CDR3 bases: TGCGCCAGCAGCTTGAACCGTCAAGCAAACTACGAGCAGTACTTC. The chain uses TRBV5-1 and TRBJ2-7; D is unresolved. The V end lost 1 base, the J end lost 3 bases, and 14 bases lay between the germline ends. The germline V gene has CDR1 SGHRS and CDR2 YFSETQ. This CDR3 is built from 15 residues.

CDR3 protein: CATTGRNYGYTF. The DNA of the CDR3 is TGTGCCACGACAGGCAGAAACTATGGCTACACCTTC. The chain combines TRBV12-3 or TRBV12-4 with TRBJ1-2; a weak D match, TRBD1 (6 bases). V was cut by 10 bases and J by 2 bases, with 11 bases left in between. The CDR3 spans 12 residues.

The rearrangement uses TRBV2 and TRBJ2-7; TRBD2 agrees at 11 bases. The germline V gene encodes CDR1 SNHLY and CDR2 FYNNEI. This CDR3 has 13 amino acids. The trim removed 10 bases at V and 6 bases at J, leaving 8 bases unmatched. This CDR3 is CAISSGRFSEQYF. The CDR3, as DNA: TGTGCCATCTCTAGCGGGAGGTTTTCCGAGCAGTACTTC. The variable domain in full, completed from reference TRBV2 and TRBJ2-7, reads EPEVTQTPSHQVTQMGQEVILRCVPISNHLYFYWYRQILGQKVEFLVSFYNNEISEKSEIFDDQFSVERPDGSNFTLKIRSTKLEDSAMYFCAISSGRFSEQYFGPGTRLTVT.

The CDR3 DNA sequence: TGTGCCACCTCAGGGGATGTTCCGGGGCGTTCACCCCTCCACTTT. Translated: CATSGDVPGRSPLHF. The chain uses TRBV2 and TRBJ1-6; perhaps TRBD1 as D (6 bases). V shed 10 bases and J shed 9 bases, with 22 bases lying between them. This CDR3 has 15 residues. Germline V CDR1 and CDR2: SNHLY, FYNNEI. The entire variable domain, with the rest obtained from reference TRBV2 and TRBJ1-6, is as follows: EPEVTQTPSHQVTQMGQEVILRCVPISNHLYFYWYRQILGQKVEFLVSFYNNEISEKSEIFDDQFSVERPDGSNFTLKIRSTKLEDSAMYFCATSGDVPGRSPLHFGNGTRLTVT.

The chain has TRBV11-2 and TRBJ2-1; 10 nucleotides agree with TRBD2. V was clipped by 3 bases and J by 6 bases; unmatched bases: 5. CDR1 SGHAT and CDR2 FQNNGV come from the germline V gene. The CDR3 length is 15 residues. In DNA, the CDR3 is TGTGCCAGCAGCTTTGGACTAGCGGACCCCAATGAGCAGTTCTTC. It specifies CASSFGLADPNEQFF.

CDR3 in amino acids: CASSTLSSGNTIYF. The DNA of the CDR3 is TGTGCCAGTAGTACATTGAGCTCTGGAAACACCATATATTTT. The V call is TRBV19, the J call TRBJ1-3, with D unresolved. V was cut by 4 bases and J by 0 bases, with 7 bases left in between. Germline V CDR1 and CDR2: LNHDA, SQIVND (reference sequence). The CDR3 extends over 14 amino acids. Full variable domain (remainder filled in from reference TRBV19 and TRBJ1-3): DGGITQSPKYLFRKEGQNVTLSCEQNLNHDAMYWYRQDPGQGLRLIYYSQIVNDFQKGDIAEGYSVSREKKESFPLTVTSAQKNPTAFYLCASSTLSSGNTIYFGEGSWLTVV.

For the CDR3, the DNA is TGTGCCAGCAGCTTGGAGCTGGGACAGGGAAACACCGGGGAGCTGTTTTTT. The encoded protein is CASSLELGQGNTGELFF. The chain uses TRBV5-5 and TRBJ2-2, with 9 bases fitting TRBD1. Looked up from germline, CDR1 is SGHKS and CDR2 is YYEKEE (reference sequence). J gave up 2 bases and V 0 bases, and 5 bases lay outside the gene matches. The CDR3 length is 17 residues. Drawing the rest from reference TRBV5-5 and TRBJ2-2, the complete variable domain is DAGVTQSPTHLIKTRGQQVTLRCSPISGHKSVSWYQQVLGQGPQFIFQYYEKEERGRGNFPDRFSARQFPNYSSELNVNALLLGDSALYLCASSLELGQGNTGELFFGEGSRLTVL.